Listed below are T cell receptor beta chains from one sample, sequenced in a study of Ad26.COV2.S vaccination and SARS-CoV-2 variants. Method: immunoSEQ multiplex PCR; TCRdb's copy keeps in-frame clones and lacks some. The profile shows about 180,000 clones, around 90% of them singletons. The sequences come from peripheral blood, collected after recovery from COVID-19. The receptors derive from a human donor who had recovered from COVID-19. Both conserved end residues are part of each CDR3. The D gene is left open where the match is weak. The listing skips clone size in some rows; elsewhere it reads once, few, many or a size class.

TRBV12-3/TRBV12-4	-	TRBJ2-5	-	CASSLRIKETQYF	TGTGCCAGCAGTTTAAGGATAAAGGAGACCCAGTACTTC
TRBV25-1	-	TRBJ2-1	-	CASSDLSGFAYNEQFF	TGTGCCAGCAGTGACCTAAGCGGGTTTGCCTACAATGAGCAGTTCTTC
TRBV7-8	-	TRBJ1-2	-	CASSLDGGAGYTF	TGTGCCAGCAGCTTAGACGGGGGGGCTGGCTACACCTTC
TRBV28	-	TRBJ2-1	TRBD2	CASTILAGGGYNEQFF	TGTGCCAGCACGATTTTAGCGGGGGGAGGTTACAATGAGCAGTTCTTC
TRBV5-1	once	TRBJ2-7	-	CASSFSGTPPEQYF	TGCGCCAGCAGCTTCTCCGGGACACCCCCTGAGCAGTACTTC
TRBV5-6	-	TRBJ2-3	-	CASSFNRGSRTDTQYF	TGTGCCAGCAGCTTTAACCGGGGCAGCCGCACAGATACGCAGTATTTT
TRBV28	few	TRBJ2-7	-	CASSSIRGPFYEQYF	TGTGCCAGCAGTTCTATAAGGGGACCTTTCTACGAGCAGTACTTC
TRBV2	few	TRBJ2-7	TRBD1	CASRLDRATYEQYF	TGTGCCAGCCGACTCGACAGGGCGACCTACGAGCAGTACTTC
TRBV5-5	-	TRBJ2-7	TRBD2	CASSPTTSGGLYEQYF	TGTGCCAGCAGCCCCACTACTAGCGGGGGCCTTTACGAGCAGTACTTC
TRBV4-1	-	TRBJ2-7	-	CASSHYREFTYEQYF	TGCGCCAGCAGCCATTACAGGGAGTTCACCTACGAGCAGTACTTC
TRBV7-9	-	TRBJ1-5	TRBD1	CASSPEGARQPQHF	TGTGCCAGCAGCCCAGAGGGGGCGAGGCAGCCCCAGCATTTT
TRBV27	-	TRBJ2-5	TRBD2	CASSSGRETQYF	TGTGCCAGCAGTAGCGGGAGGGAGACCCAGTACTTC
TRBV30	-	TRBJ2-2	TRBD2	CAWSPPTSGRATGELFF	TGTGCCTGGAGTCCGCCGACTAGCGGGAGGGCCACCGGGGAGCTGTTTTTT